Listed here is a single T cell receptor beta chain. CDR1 is WNHNN, CDR2 SYGVQD, per germline (reference sequence). There are 16 residues in the CDR3. V lost 2 bases, J lost 7 bases, and 18 bases lay in between. The time point here: week 3, after first cycle of checkpoint inhibitor. Patients had no prior systemic cancer treatment, immunosuppressants or other active cancers. The entry originates in a study of blood T cell dynamics during melanoma immunotherapy. The protocol was immunoSEQ multiplex PCR, while the TCRdb copy is restricted to in-frame clones and leaves out a portion. The sample lists several thousand clones; roughly 77% were seen once.

The sequences come from blood, collected from a patient treated with checkpoint blockade. The chain links TRBV10-1 to TRBJ2-1; the D gene is possibly TRBD2 (5 bases). The TCR originated in a human donor with melanoma. Here the CDR3 DNA reads TGCGCCAGCAGTGAGACCCCTAGCCCCCCGCTGAATGAGCAGTTCTTC. It specifies CASSETPSPPLNEQFF.